This TCR beta chain is drawn from a study of T cell responses to AZD1222 COVID-19 vaccine. Study findings and constraints: Spike regions recognized by vaccine-associated CD4 TCRs spanned the protein, led by 160-218 and 743-854.

Doses given second, at about 4 or about 12 weeks, were pooled. Profiling relied on immunoSEQ multiplex PCR, and the TCRdb table lists in-frame clones only, not all of them. Of 120,000 to 150,000 clones listed, roughly 90% are singletons. The V and J ends lost 1 base and 4 bases respectively, with 13 bases between them. Germline-derived CDR1 and CDR2 are SQVTM and ANQGSEA. The CDR3 has 14 amino acids. This clone was recorded once. Its antigen is currently unknown. The chain employs TRBV29-1 and TRBJ1-1; TRBD1 is a possible D gene (5 bases). Material: peripheral blood, obtained 28 days after the second AZD1222 dose. The source of this sequence is an adult who received the AZD1222 COVID-19 vaccine. DNA of the CDR3: TGCAGCGTTGAAGGGGGGATGGGAGGCACTGAAGCTTTCTTT. The encoded protein is CSVEGGMGGTEAFF.